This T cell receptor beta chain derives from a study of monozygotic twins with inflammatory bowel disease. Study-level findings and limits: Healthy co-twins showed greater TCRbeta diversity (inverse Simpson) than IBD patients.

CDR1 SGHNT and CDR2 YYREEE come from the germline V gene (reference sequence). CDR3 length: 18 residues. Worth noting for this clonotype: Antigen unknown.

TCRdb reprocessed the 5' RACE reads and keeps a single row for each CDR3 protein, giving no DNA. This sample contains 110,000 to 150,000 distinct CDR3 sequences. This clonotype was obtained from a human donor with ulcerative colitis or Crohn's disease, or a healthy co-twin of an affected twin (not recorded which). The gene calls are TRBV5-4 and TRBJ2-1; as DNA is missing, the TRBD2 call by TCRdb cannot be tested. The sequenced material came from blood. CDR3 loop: CASSLPGLAGGPSNEQFF. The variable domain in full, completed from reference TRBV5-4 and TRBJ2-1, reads ETGVTQSPTHLIKTRGQQVTLRCSSQSGHNTVSWYQQALGQGPQFIFQYYREEENGRGNFPPRFSGLQFPNYSSELNVNALELDDSALYLCASSLPGLAGGPSNEQFFGPGTRLTVL.